This T cell receptor (beta chain) came from a study of CD8+ T cells in alopecia areata. Study-level background: Tofacitinib continued for 6 to 18 months and was then withheld for 6 months.

Germline V gene sequence: CDR1 SGHDN, CDR2 FVKESK. Unmatched junction bases numbered 3, after V lost 0 bases and J lost 1 base. The CDR3 has 17 residues. Extracted RNA was reverse transcribed into cDNA, the sequencing template. Libraries were prepared by immunoSEQ multiplex PCR; TCRdb keeps only in-frame clonotypes and omits some of them. This table holds 200,000 or so clones, roughly 60% found once. Treatment noted: oral pan-JAK inhibitor, 5-10 mg twice daily. This clone occurred a few times. This sequence was found in a human donor with alopecia areata. Source: CD4+ T cells sorted from blood, taken at week 24, from a patient treated with tofacitinib. V gene TRBV14 combines with J gene TRBJ2-2, with TRBD2 matching 9 bases. CDR3 DNA: TGTGCCAGCAGCCAAGAGAAACTAGCGGGGAACACCGGGGAGCTGTTTTTT. It yields the protein CASSQEKLAGNTGELFF.